This TCR beta chain was found in a study of response to subunit inactivated influenza vaccine. Study-wide results and limits: The authors proposed limited new T cell recruitment per seasonal influenza vaccination.

TCRdb independently ran MiXCR on the RT-PCR reads; one entry per CDR3 protein. This sample has some 800,000 distinct CDR3 sequences; 21% occur once, and the top ten carry 10%. The CDR3 loop spans 15 amino acids. Between the trimmed V and J ends, which lost 1 base and 2 bases, there was a span of 12 bases. Germline V gives CDR1 LGHNA, CDR2 YNFKEQ. This clonotype was seen only a few times. Its matching antigen is unknown. The chain employs TRBV4-2 and TRBJ2-7; D is unclear. The sequencing here drew on PBMCs from blood, taken roughly 5 days after vaccination. This TCR was recovered from a man in his forties or fifties who received an inactivated influenza vaccine. The CDR3 spells CASSQVARETYEQYF. The CDR3 nucleotides are TGTGCCAGCAGCCAAGTGGCGCGAGAGACCTACGAGCAGTACTTC.